The 30 T cell receptor beta chains in this list originate from one sample, sequenced in a study of T cells in localized non-small cell lung cancer. Only in-frame clones appear in the TCRdb table, and some are missing; sequencing was by immunoSEQ multiplex PCR. The data show 1,900 or so clones, around a quarter seen once. The specimen comprised normal lung tissue next to the tumor, sampled before any cancer treatment. The source is a woman aged 40-69 years with stage I lung adenocarcinoma.

This clone was found a few times. The J gene is TRBJ2-1, the V gene TRBV6-8, with no clear D. V was trimmed by 0 bases and J by 6 bases, leaving 12 bases between them. Per the germline V gene, CDR1 is MNHGY and CDR2 is SAAAGT. There are 15 residues in the CDR3. CDR3 DNA: TGTGCCAGCAGTTACTCGACGTCGCTCGTCAATGAGCAGTTCTTC. This gives the protein CASSYSTSLVNEQFF.

The chain links TRBV6-8 to TRBJ1-1; a possible D gene is TRBD1 (6 bases). With 5 bases removed from V and 6 bases from J, the gap between germline ends came to 13 bases. Germline V gene sequence: CDR1 MNHGY, CDR2 SAAAGT. The CDR3 runs to 13 residues. The CDR3 nucleotides read TGTGCCAGCAGTCTGATACAGGGTGCTGAAGCTTTCTTT. This translates into CASSLIQGAEAFF.

This clone was counted a few times. The rearrangement uses TRBV15 and TRBJ1-6; D is possibly TRBD1 (6 bases). CDR1 and CDR2 from the germline V gene are LNHNV and YYDKDF (reference sequence). Trimming stripped 0 bases from V and 9 bases from J, with 15 bases between. The CDR3 covers 16 residues. In DNA, the CDR3 is TGTGCCACCAGCAGAGATTTTAACAGGGCGACTTCACCCCTCCACTTT. It yields the protein CATSRDFNRATSPLHF.

This clone occurred a few times. The chain has TRBV9 and TRBJ2-7; no clear D. The CDR3 runs 13 residues. Per germline, CDR1 SGDLS and CDR2 YYNGEE. Trimming cost V 7 bases and J 0 bases, with 11 bases left between them. The CDR3: CASVPASSYEQYF. Here the CDR3 DNA reads TGTGCCAGCGTCCCGGCCTCCTCCTACGAGCAGTACTTC.

This clone was seen only a few times. The rearrangement links TRBV6-8 to TRBJ2-1, with a weak D call TRBD2 (5 bases). The germline V and J ends were trimmed by 0 bases and 1 base, with 10 bases remaining between them. The CDR3 is made up of 16 amino acids. Germline CDR1 is MNHGY and CDR2 is SAAAGT. The DNA of the CDR3 is TGTGCCAGCAGTTACTCCCCGGGGAGTTCCTACAATGAGCAGTTCTTC. Translation: CASSYSPGSSYNEQFF.

This clone was seen more than once but under ten times. J is TRBJ2-1 and V is TRBV11-3; 9 bases map to TRBD1. The trim removed 5 bases at V and 9 bases at J, leaving 14 bases unmatched. Per the germline V gene, CDR1 is SGHNT and CDR2 is YENEEA. The CDR3 is made up of 16 amino acids. The CDR3 DNA sequence: TGTGCCAGCAGCCTTGCCGGGACAGGGAGAAGAGCTGAGCAGTTCTTC. This codes for CASSLAGTGRRAEQFF.

This chain joins TRBV18 and TRBJ2-2; 10 nucleotides match TRBD1. Germline V gene data show CDR1 as KGHSH and CDR2 as LQKENI. There are 18 residues in the CDR3. V lost 3 bases and J lost 4; bases outside the gene matches: 11. The CDR3 spells CASSPRDRGSNGTGELFF. DNA of the CDR3: TGTGCCAGCTCACCCCGGGACAGGGGTTCTAACGGCACCGGGGAGCTGTTTTTT. Combining the CDR3 with reference TRBV18 and TRBJ2-2 gives the whole variable domain NAGVMQNPRHLVRRRGQEARLRCSPMKGHSHVYWYRQLPEEGLKFMVYLQKENIIDESGMPKERFSAEFPKEGPSILRIQQVVRGDSAAYFCASSPRDRGSNGTGELFFGEGSRLTVL.

Sample share makes this clone large (0.1 to 1%). The gene calls are TRBV19 and TRBJ2-1; the match to TRBD1 covers 11 bases. J was trimmed by 9 bases and V by 2 bases; bases with no gene match: 6. CDR1 and CDR2 (germline): LNHDA, SQIVND (reference sequence). The CDR3 spans 15 residues. CDR3 sequence: CASSIKDRGLSEQFF. The CDR3 bases are TGTGCCAGTAGTATAAAGGACAGGGGGCTTAGTGAGCAGTTCTTC. Supplemented by reference TRBV19 and TRBJ2-1, the full variable domain reads DGGITQSPKYLFRKEGQNVTLSCEQNLNHDAMYWYRQDPGQGLRLIYYSQIVNDFQKGDIAEGYSVSREKKESFPLTVTSAQKNPTAFYLCASSIKDRGLSEQFFGPGTRLTVL.

A few counts support this clone. The CDR3 region has the DNA TGCGCCAGCAGCCAGGGTAGCGGGAGAGTAAGCACAGATACGCAGTATTTT. Residues: CASSQGSGRVSTDTQYF. This chain links TRBV1 with TRBJ2-3; TRBD2, the D gene given by the table, was not confirmed from the DNA. TRBV1 is a pseudogene. The CDR3 length is 17 residues.

The chain recombines TRBV29-1 with TRBJ2-1, with 12 bases fitting TRBD1. The germline V gene has CDR1 SQVTM and CDR2 ANQGSEA. The CDR3 spans 14 residues. The J segment lost 8 bases and the V segment lost 6 bases, leaving 8 bases of the junction unmatched. The CDR3 here is CSVASGTGGDEQFF. The DNA of the CDR3 is TGCAGCGTGGCTTCCGGGACAGGGGGCGATGAGCAGTTCTTC.

This clone is termed medium-sized (0.01 to 0.1%). This chain uses TRBV12-2 with TRBJ2-6; the table's TRBD1 call for D was not verified on the DNA. TRBV12-2 is assigned pseudogene status. The CDR3 runs to 15 residues. In DNA form, the CDR3 reads TGTGCAAGTCGTCCAGGCTTCTCTGGGGCCAACGTCCTGACTTTC. Amino acids: CASRPGFSGANVLTF.

The genes are TRBV29-1 and TRBJ2-7; 11 nucleotides agree with TRBD1. V shed 8 bases, J shed 7 bases, and the junction held 7 bases outside the gene matches. CDR1 and CDR2 (germline): SQVTM, ANQGSEA. The CDR3 has 12 residues. The CDR3, as DNA: TGCAGCACCGGACAGGGGGCGGGGGAGCAGTACTTC. Translation gives CSTGQGAGEQYF.

V gene TRBV28 combines with J gene TRBJ1-5; D is perhaps TRBD1 (5 bases). The CDR3 covers 14 residues. The germline CDR1 and CDR2 sequences are MDHEN and SYDVKM. Deletions cut 6 bases from V and 0 bases from J, with 9 bases between. In nucleotides, the CDR3 is TGTGCCAGCAGACCGGGGGGTAGCAATCAGCCCCAGCATTTT. It translates to CASRPGGSNQPQHF.

The gene calls are TRBV19 and TRBJ1-5; D is unclear. The length of the CDR3 is 14 residues. Per the germline V gene, CDR1 is LNHDA and CDR2 is SQIVND (reference sequence). The germline V and J ends were trimmed by 9 bases and 4 bases, with 16 bases remaining between them. CDR3: CASSPGRLNQPQHF. The CDR3 DNA is TGTGCCAGCTCCCCCGGACGGTTAAATCAGCCCCAGCATTTT.

CDR3 coding DNA: TGCGCCAGCAGCTCACTGCCCCTAGCGGGGGGGTACAATGAGCAGTTCTTC. This gives the protein CASSSLPLAGGYNEQFF. The V call is TRBV5-1, the J call TRBJ2-1, with 12 bases aligning to TRBD2. CDR3 length: 17 residues. Unmatched junction bases numbered 8, after V lost 3 bases and J lost 4 bases. Looked up from germline, CDR1 is SGHRS and CDR2 is YFSETQ.

By share, this clone counts as medium-sized (0.01 to 0.1%). The chain recombines TRBV11-3 with TRBJ2-2; tentatively, D is TRBD1 (6 bases). The CDR3 has 15 amino acids. V was clipped by 3 bases and J by 5 bases, with 13 bases between them. The germline gives CDR1 SGHNT, CDR2 YENEEA. This chain's CDR3 is CASSFIQGWTGELFF. The CDR3 nucleotides are TGTGCCAGCAGCTTTATTCAGGGGTGGACCGGGGAGCTGTTTTTT.

This clone was counted between two and nine times. Germline and junction disagree at one end, which may indicate a read error. Here the CDR3 reads CASSETGWTGTPPNF. The CDR3 DNA sequence: TGTGCCAGCAGTGAAACTGGATGGACAGGGACCCCACCGAACTTC. J is TRBJ2-7 and V is TRBV9, with TRBD1 identical over 8 bases. CDR3 length: 15 amino acids. Germline loops: CDR1 SGDLS, CDR2 YYNGEE.

This chain links TRBV18 with TRBJ2-5; D not certain. Germline CDR1 is KGHSH and CDR2 is LQKENI. The CDR3 consists of 13 residues. Trimming cost V 3 bases and J 5 bases, with 10 bases left between them. This CDR3 reads CASSPDPVETQYF. The CDR3 coding sequence is TGTGCCAGCTCACCGGACCCGGTGGAGACCCAGTACTTC.

The gene calls are TRBV19 and TRBJ2-6; no clear D gene. V lost 3 bases, J lost 2 bases, and 8 bases lay in between. The CDR3 is 15 amino acids. CDR1 is LNHDA and CDR2 is SQIVND in the germline V gene (reference sequence). The DNA for the CDR3 is TGTGCCAGTAGTATTGGGGTGGCTGGGGCCAACGTCCTGACTTTC. Translating it yields CASSIGVAGANVLTF. The whole variable domain, remainder taken from reference TRBV19 and TRBJ2-6, is DGGITQSPKYLFRKEGQNVTLSCEQNLNHDAMYWYRQDPGQGLRLIYYSQIVNDFQKGDIAEGYSVSREKKESFPLTVTSAQKNPTAFYLCASSIGVAGANVLTFGAGSRLTVL.

Only a few counts were recorded for this clone. The rearrangement joins TRBV4-1 to TRBJ1-1; D not certain. This CDR3 is 17 amino acids long. The germline V gene has CDR1 MGHRA and CDR2 YSYEKL. V was pared by 4 bases and J by 0 bases, with 18 bases between. CDR3 coding DNA: TGCGCCAGCAGCCGCCCTATGGGTATATCTATGAACACTGAAGCTTTCTTT. This sequence encodes CASSRPMGISMNTEAFF.

This clone is deemed medium-sized. The genes are TRBV11-3 and TRBJ2-1; D gene uncertain. Germline CDR1 is SGHNT and CDR2 is YENEEA. This CDR3 has 16 residues. V lost 5 bases and J 3 bases, leaving 17 bases between the germline ends. This chain's CDR3 is CASSGLSAESYNEQFF. Here the CDR3 DNA reads TGTGCCAGCAGCGGATTGTCGGCGGAAAGCTACAATGAGCAGTTCTTC.

This clone was counted once. The V gene is TRBV29-1, the J gene TRBJ1-2, with 7 bases fitting TRBD1. CDR3 size: 15 residues. J was trimmed by 4 bases and V by 2 bases; bases with no gene match: 10. Germline CDR1 SQVTM, CDR2 ANQGSEA. The CDR3 DNA sequence: TGCAGCGTTGAATCGGCAGGGGGGGCTGGCTATGGCTACACCTTC. The encoded protein is CSVESAGGAGYGYTF.

This chain uses TRBV12-5 with TRBJ2-5, with 7 bases matching TRBD2. V lost 1 base and J lost 2; bases outside the gene matches: 1. CDR3 length: 14 amino acids. Germline V CDR1 and CDR2: LGHNT, FRNRAP. The CDR3 DNA sequence: TGTGCTAGTGGTTTGGGGACTAGTCAAGAGACCCAGTACTTC. Amino acids: CASGLGTSQETQYF.

The chain couples TRBV29-1 to TRBJ2-7; TRBD2 aligns across 15 bases. CDR1 SQVTM and CDR2 ANQGSEA come from the germline V gene. V lost 4 bases and J lost 4; bases outside the gene matches: 5. The CDR3 extends over 15 amino acids. CDR3 loop: CSVGTSGRAGYEQYF. In nucleotides, the CDR3 is TGCAGCGTTGGGACTAGCGGGAGGGCTGGATACGAGCAGTACTTC.

This clone was counted only a few times. The chain couples TRBV30 to TRBJ2-6, with 7 bases identical to TRBD1. The CDR3 extends over 17 amino acids. Germline lookup yields CDR1 GTSNPN and CDR2 SVGIG (reference sequence). V lost 2 bases and J lost 0; bases outside the gene matches: 7. In DNA, the CDR3 is TGTGCCTGGAGTAGGGACAGAACGAGCTCTGGGGCCAACGTCCTGACTTTC. Encoded protein: CAWSRDRTSSGANVLTF. The whole variable domain, remainder taken from reference TRBV30 and TRBJ2-6, is SQTIHQWPATLVQPVGSPLSLECTVEGTSNPNLYWYRQAAGRGLQLLFYSVGIGQISSEVPQNLSASRPQDRQFILSSKKLLLSDSGFYLCAWSRDRTSSGANVLTFGAGSRLTVL.

This clone was detected only a few times. The chain recombines TRBV11-3 with TRBJ2-1; tentative D call: TRBD1 (6 bases). The CDR3 is 16 residues long. Germline V gene data show CDR1 as SGHNT and CDR2 as YENEEA. V lost 5 bases to trimming and J lost 5 bases, with 19 bases between them. CDR3 in DNA: TGTGCCAGCAGCAGTCCCCTAACAGGGTCCCACAATGAGCAGTTCTTC. This gives the protein CASSSPLTGSHNEQFF.

The chain links TRBV6-8 to TRBJ1-3; D gene ambiguous. Germline CDR1 and CDR2: MNHGY and SAAAGT. Trimming stripped 6 bases from V and 1 base from J, with 10 bases between. This CDR3 comprises 14 residues. The CDR3 reads CASSLSLSGNTIYF. CDR3 in DNA: TGTGCCAGCAGCCTCAGCCTTTCTGGAAACACCATATATTTT.

In its sample, this clone was seen a few times. J is TRBJ1-1 and V is TRBV6-8; no firm D call. CDR1 MNHGY and CDR2 SAAAGT come from the germline V gene. Trimming shortened V by 6 bases and J by 4 bases, and 12 bases separated the two germline ends. The CDR3 has 13 amino acids. The CDR3 region is CASSPSGSTEAFF. Here the CDR3 DNA reads TGTGCCAGCAGCCCATCCGGGAGCACTGAAGCTTTCTTT.

A few counts support this clone. The V call is TRBV9, the J call TRBJ2-1, with TRBD2 matching over 11 bases. Trimming took 5 bases from V and 7 from J; bases not matched to a gene: 8. Germline lookup yields CDR1 SGDLS and CDR2 YYNGEE. The CDR3 is made up of 15 amino acids. The DNA of the CDR3 is TGTGCCAGCAGTGAGATTAGCGGGAGGGTAAATGAGCAGTTCTTC. Translation gives CASSEISGRVNEQFF.

The CDR3 DNA follows: TGTGCCAGCAGCTATATGAGGGTGGCAACTAATGAAAAACTGTTTTTT. Protein: CASSYMRVATNEKLFF. This chain connects TRBV11-3 to TRBJ1-4; no clear D gene. Germline V gene sequence: CDR1 SGHNT, CDR2 YENEEA. The CDR3 contains 16 residues. Trimming cost V 4 bases and J 0 bases, with 12 bases left between them.